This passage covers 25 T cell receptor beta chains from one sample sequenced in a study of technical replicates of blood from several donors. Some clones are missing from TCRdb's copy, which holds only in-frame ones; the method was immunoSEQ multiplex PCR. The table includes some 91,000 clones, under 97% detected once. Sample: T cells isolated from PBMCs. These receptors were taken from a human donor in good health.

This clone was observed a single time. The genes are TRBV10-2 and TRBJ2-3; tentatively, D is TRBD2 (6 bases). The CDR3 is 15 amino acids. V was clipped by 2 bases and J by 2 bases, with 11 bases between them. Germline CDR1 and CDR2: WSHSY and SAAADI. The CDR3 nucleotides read TGCGCCAGCAGTGAGGGCGGGATCTACACAGATACGCAGTATTTT. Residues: CASSEGGIYTDTQYF.

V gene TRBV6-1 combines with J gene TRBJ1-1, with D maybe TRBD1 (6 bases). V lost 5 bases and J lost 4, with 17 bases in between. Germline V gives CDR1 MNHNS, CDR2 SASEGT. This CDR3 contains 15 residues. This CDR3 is CASSPGQRGSTEAFF. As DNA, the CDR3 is TGTGCCAGCAGTCCCGGACAGCGTGGGAGCACTGAAGCTTTCTTT.

For the CDR3, the DNA is TGTGCCAGCAGTTATTACAGGTTGAACACTGAAGCTTTCTTT. It codes for CASSYYRLNTEAFF. The gene calls are TRBV6-5 and TRBJ1-1, with D perhaps matching TRBD1 (5 bases). V shed 3 bases and J shed 0 bases, with 8 bases lying between them. Germline assignment: CDR1 MNHEY and CDR2 SVGAGI. The CDR3 has 14 amino acids.

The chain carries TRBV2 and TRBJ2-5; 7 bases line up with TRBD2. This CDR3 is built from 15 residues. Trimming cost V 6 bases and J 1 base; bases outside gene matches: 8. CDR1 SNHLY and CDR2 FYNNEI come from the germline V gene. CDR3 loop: CASRTTGGPQETQYF. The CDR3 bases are TGTGCCAGCAGGACGACGGGGGGACCCCAAGAGACCCAGTACTTC.

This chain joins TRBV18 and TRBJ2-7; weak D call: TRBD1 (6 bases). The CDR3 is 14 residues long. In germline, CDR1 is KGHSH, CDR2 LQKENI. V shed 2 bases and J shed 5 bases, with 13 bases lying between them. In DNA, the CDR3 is TGTGCCAGCTCACCAAGTGACAGGCTGAACGAGCAGTACTTC. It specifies CASSPSDRLNEQYF.

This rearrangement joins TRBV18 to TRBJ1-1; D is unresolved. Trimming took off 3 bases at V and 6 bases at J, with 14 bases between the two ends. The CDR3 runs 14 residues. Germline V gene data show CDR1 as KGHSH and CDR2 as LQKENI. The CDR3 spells CASSPTPSEAEAFF. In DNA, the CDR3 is TGTGCCAGCTCACCCACACCCAGTGAGGCTGAAGCTTTCTTT.

CDR3 in amino acids: CASKDFTGKQTQYF. The CDR3 DNA follows: TGTGCCAGCAAAGACTTTACAGGGAAGCAGACCCAGTACTTC. This rearrangement joins TRBV6-1 to TRBJ2-5, with a possible D match to TRBD1 (6 bases). Germline values: CDR1 MNHNS, CDR2 SASEGT. The V end was cut by 7 bases, the J end by 6 bases, with 18 bases between. The CDR3 contains 14 residues.

This chain's CDR3 is CASSRVAGADTQYF. The CDR3 DNA reads TGTGCCAGCAGTAGGGTAGCGGGGGCAGATACGCAGTATTTT. This chain connects TRBV27 to TRBJ2-3; 9 positions agree with TRBD2. Germline loops: CDR1 MNHEY, CDR2 SMNVEV (reference sequence). CDR3 length: 14 residues. V was pared by 5 bases and J by 4 bases, with 4 bases of the junction left unmatched.

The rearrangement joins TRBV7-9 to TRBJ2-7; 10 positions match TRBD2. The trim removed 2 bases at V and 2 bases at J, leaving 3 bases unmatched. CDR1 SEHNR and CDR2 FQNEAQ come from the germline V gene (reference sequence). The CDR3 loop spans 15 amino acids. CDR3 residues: CASSLWTSGPYEQYF. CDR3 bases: TGTGCCAGCAGCTTATGGACTAGCGGACCCTACGAGCAGTACTTC.

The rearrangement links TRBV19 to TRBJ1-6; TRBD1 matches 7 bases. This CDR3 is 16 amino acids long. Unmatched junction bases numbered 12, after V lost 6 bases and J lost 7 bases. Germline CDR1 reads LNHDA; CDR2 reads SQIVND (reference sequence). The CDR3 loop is CASSLSGQAENSPLHF. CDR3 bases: TGTGCCAGTAGCCTTTCAGGACAGGCCGAAAATTCACCCCTCCACTTT.

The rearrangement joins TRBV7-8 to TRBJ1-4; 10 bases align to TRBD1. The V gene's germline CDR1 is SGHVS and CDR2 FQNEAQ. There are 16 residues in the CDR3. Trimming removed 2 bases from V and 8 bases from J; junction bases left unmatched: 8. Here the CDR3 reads CASSLRSTGGREKLFF. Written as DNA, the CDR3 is TGTGCCAGCAGCTTACGTTCGACAGGGGGCAGAGAAAAACTGTTTTTT.

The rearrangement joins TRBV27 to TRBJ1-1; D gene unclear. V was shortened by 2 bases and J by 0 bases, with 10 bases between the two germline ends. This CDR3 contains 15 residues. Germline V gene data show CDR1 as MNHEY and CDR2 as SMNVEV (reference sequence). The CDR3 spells CASSLGGSMNTEAFF. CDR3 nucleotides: TGTGCCAGCAGTTTAGGAGGTTCAATGAACACTGAAGCTTTCTTT.

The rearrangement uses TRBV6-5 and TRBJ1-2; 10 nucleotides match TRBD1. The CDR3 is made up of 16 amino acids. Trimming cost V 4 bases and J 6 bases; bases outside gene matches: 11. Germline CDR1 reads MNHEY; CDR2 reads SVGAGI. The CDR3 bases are TGTGCCAGCAGTTTGGGATTTCCCGGGACAGGGGATGGCTACACCTTC. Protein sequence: CASSLGFPGTGDGYTF.

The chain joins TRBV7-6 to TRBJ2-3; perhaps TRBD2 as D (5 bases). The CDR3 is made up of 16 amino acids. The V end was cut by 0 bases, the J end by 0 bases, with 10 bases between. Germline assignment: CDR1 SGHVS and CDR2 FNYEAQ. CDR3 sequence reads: CASSLAPSQSTDTQYF. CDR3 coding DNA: TGTGCCAGCAGCTTAGCCCCTAGCCAGAGCACAGATACGCAGTATTTT.

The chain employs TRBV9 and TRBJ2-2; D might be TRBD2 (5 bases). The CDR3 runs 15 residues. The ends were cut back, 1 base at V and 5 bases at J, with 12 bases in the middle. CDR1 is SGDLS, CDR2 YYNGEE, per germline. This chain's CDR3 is CASSVNPGETGELFF. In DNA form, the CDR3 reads TGTGCCAGCAGCGTAAATCCCGGGGAGACCGGGGAGCTGTTTTTT.

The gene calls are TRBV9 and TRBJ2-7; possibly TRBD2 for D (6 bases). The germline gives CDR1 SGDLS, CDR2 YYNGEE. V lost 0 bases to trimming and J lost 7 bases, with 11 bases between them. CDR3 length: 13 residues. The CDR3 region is CASSVGRGEEQYF. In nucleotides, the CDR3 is TGTGCCAGCAGCGTAGGGAGGGGTGAAGAGCAGTACTTC.

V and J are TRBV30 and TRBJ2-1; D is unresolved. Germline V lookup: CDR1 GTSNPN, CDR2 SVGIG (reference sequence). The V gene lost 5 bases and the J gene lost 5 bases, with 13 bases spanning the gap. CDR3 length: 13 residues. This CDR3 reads CAWEKTLNNEQFF. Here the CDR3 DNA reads TGTGCCTGGGAGAAAACGTTAAACAATGAGCAGTTCTTC.

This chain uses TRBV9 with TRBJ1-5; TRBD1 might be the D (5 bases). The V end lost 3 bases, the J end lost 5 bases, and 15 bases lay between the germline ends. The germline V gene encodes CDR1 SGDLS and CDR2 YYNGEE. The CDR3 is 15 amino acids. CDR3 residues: CASSAAPGYDQPQHF. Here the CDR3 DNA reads TGTGCCAGCAGCGCAGCCCCAGGGTATGATCAGCCCCAGCATTTT.

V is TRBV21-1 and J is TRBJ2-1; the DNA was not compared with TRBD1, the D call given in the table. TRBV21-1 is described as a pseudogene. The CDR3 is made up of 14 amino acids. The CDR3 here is CASTYGRAYNEQFF. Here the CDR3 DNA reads TGTGCCAGCACCTACGGCAGGGCTTACAATGAGCAGTTCTTC.

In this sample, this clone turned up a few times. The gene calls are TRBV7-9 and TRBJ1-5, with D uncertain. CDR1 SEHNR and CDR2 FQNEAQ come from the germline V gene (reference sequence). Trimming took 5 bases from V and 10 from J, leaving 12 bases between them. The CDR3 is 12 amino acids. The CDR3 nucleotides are TGTGCCAGCAGCCACGGGGTCCCACCCCAGCATTTT. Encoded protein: CASSHGVPPQHF.

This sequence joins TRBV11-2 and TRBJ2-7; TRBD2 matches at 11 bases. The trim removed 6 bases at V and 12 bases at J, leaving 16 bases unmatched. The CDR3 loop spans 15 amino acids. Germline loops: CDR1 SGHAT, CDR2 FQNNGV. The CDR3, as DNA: TGTGCCAGCAGTCCCCTTAGCGGGAGGGCTGGGAGCGGGTACTTC. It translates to CASSPLSGRAGSGYF.

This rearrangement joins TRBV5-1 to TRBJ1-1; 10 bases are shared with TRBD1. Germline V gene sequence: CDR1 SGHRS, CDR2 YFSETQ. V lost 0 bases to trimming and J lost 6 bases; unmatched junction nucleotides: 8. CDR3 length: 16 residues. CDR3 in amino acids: CASSLEGQGFAAEAFF. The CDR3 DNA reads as TGCGCCAGCAGCTTGGAGGGACAGGGGTTTGCGGCTGAAGCTTTCTTT.

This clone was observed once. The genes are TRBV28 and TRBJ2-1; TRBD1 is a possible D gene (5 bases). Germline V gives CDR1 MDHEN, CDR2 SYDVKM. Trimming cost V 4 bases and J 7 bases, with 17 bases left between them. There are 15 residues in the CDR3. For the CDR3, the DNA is TGTGCCAGCAGTTCGACAGCGCTCGAGTATAATGAGCAGTTCTTC. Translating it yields CASSSTALEYNEQFF.

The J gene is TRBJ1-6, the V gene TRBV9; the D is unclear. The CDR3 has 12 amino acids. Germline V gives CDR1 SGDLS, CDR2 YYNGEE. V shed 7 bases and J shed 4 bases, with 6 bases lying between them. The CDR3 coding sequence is TGTGCCAGCGGAGTATATAATTCACCCCTCCACTTT. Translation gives CASGVYNSPLHF. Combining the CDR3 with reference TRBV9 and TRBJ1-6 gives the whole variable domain DSGVTQTPKHLITATGQRVTLRCSPRSGDLSVYWYQQSLDQGLQFLIQYYNGEERAKGNILERFSAQQFPDLHSELNLSSLELGDSALYFCASGVYNSPLHFGNGTRLTVT.

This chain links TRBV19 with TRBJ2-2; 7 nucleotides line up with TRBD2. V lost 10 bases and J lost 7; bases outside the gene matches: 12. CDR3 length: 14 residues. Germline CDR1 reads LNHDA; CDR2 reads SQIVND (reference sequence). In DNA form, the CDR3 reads TGTGCCACTAGCTGGCGGGAGCCTGTCGGGGAGCTGTTTTTT. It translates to CATSWREPVGELFF.